This record covers a single TCR beta chain. The data stem from a study of blood T cell repertoires in COVID-19. At the level of the study: The United States, Italy and Spain were the sources of the acute and convalescent COVID-19 samples. The cDNA or gDNA used as material had been derived from T cells, B-cell-depleted T cells, or PBMCs.

The germline V gene encodes CDR1 LNHDA and CDR2 SQIVND (reference sequence). V was pared by 1 base and J by 4 bases, with 4 bases of the junction left unmatched. CDR3 length: 17 residues. Original handling: Amplification of reference gene primers provided the estimated nucleated cell counts. Generated by immunoSEQ multiplex PCR, the TCRdb table keeps only in-frame clones and is missing some. For V, J and clone size, that table is used; D and trimming come from the DNA. The sample carries 110,000 to 150,000 clones, around nine tenths recorded once. This receptor was identified in a human donor in a cohort sampled during active COVID-19. The sample taken for sequencing was peripheral blood. V usage is TRBV19 and J usage is TRBJ2-1; 13 bases are shared with TRBD2. The CDR3 spells CASSIAQLAGGYNEQFF. The CDR3 nucleotides are TGTGCCAGTAGTATAGCTCAACTAGCGGGGGGGTACAATGAGCAGTTCTTC. Based on the CDR3 plus reference TRBV19 and TRBJ2-1, the full variable domain is DGGITQSPKYLFRKEGQNVTLSCEQNLNHDAMYWYRQDPGQGLRLIYYSQIVNDFQKGDIAEGYSVSREKKESFPLTVTSAQKNPTAFYLCASSIAQLAGGYNEQFFGPGTRLTVL.